The TCR beta chain described here comes from a study of brain T cells in children with intractable seizures. Study-wide results and caveats: Patients' HCMV serostatus was unknown; virus specificity rests on CDR3 similarity alone. Clones missing pre-surgery may reflect undersampling of that blood sample.

The assay was immunoSEQ multiplex PCR, and TCRdb's table has in-frame clones only and misses some. Here the sample spans hundreds of thousands of clones, approximately 93% being singletons. Sample time point: blood from clinic visit 5 months post-surgery; TSC patient then seizure free. At least one anti-epileptic drug was given before surgery. About this clone: Its target is unknown. Germline and junction disagree at one end, which may indicate a read error.

CDR1 and CDR2 from the germline V gene are SSHAT and FNYEAQ (reference sequence). The CDR3 spans 17 residues. The gene calls are TRBV7-7 and TRBJ2-1; 10 nucleotides align to TRBD2. Source: peripheral blood, taken less than 6 months after surgery. The source of this sequence is a boy in the first two years of life with tuberous sclerosis and intractable seizures. This chain's CDR3 is CASSLVVERGGRDEQFF. The CDR3 DNA sequence: TGTGCTAGCAGCTTAGTAGTGGAGCGGGGGGGCCGGGATGAGCAGTTCTTC.